This T cell receptor (beta chain) came from a study of glioma-infiltrating T cells. Findings and caveats of the study: Tissue and blood shared very few CDR3 sequences. Non-neoplastic patients had below-expected tissue-blood divergence, while all gliomas exceeded expectation.

The iRepertoire nested amplicon-rescue multiplex PCR amplified TCR alpha and beta CDR3s from RNA. One-step reverse transcription and amplification started from around 100-400 ng of tissue mRNA or PBMC total RNA. TCRdb independently ran MiXCR on the multiplex PCR reads; one entry per CDR3 protein. The table shows under 200,000 distinct CDR3 sequences, with more than 30% occurring only once. In regard to this clonotype: Its antigen is still unknown. Only one base separates this from a far larger clonotype, so it likely reflects a read error.

J was trimmed by 3 bases and V by 5 bases; bases with no gene match: 5. Germline V gene data show CDR1 as SNHLY and CDR2 as FYNNEI. The CDR3 contains 14 residues. Sequenced: glioma tissue, nonneoplastic brain tissue, or PBMCs (not recorded which). The chain joins TRBV2 to TRBJ2-7; 9 positions agree with TRBD2. This sequence was found in a human donor with low-grade glioma or glioblastoma, undergoing nonglioma brain surgery, or in good health (not recorded which). The CDR3 DNA follows: TGTGCCAGCAGTCCCCTGACTAGCGGCTACGAGCAGTACTTC. This sequence encodes CASSPLTSGYEQYF.